Here is one T cell receptor (beta chain) with its context. In its sample, this clonotype was seen a few times. The antigen it recognizes is unknown. It has no much larger one-base neighbor in the sample; base qualities were not kept. This specimen comes from a study of CD8 T cells in ankylosing spondylitis (dated by TCRdb to 2017 to 2019). General notes on the study: T cell receptor beta repertoires were profiled in healthy donors and ankylosing spondylitis patients so that disease-linked TCR variants could be found. The full study cohort comprised some 27 ankylosing spondylitis patients and some 110 healthy donors. Samples of peripheral blood were taken, and for ankylosing spondylitis patients, synovial fluid was collected as well. The research as a whole found: The disease-linked clones had a CD8+ phenotype and were found at relatively low frequencies in peripheral blood. A TCR beta motif of several highly homologous amino acid variants appeared characteristic of blood from ankylosing spondylitis patients. Some TCR beta motif variants had previously been reported in synovial fluid and blood of reactive arthritis patients, which suggested common disease-initiation mechanisms. The disease-linked clones were reported as significantly enriched in matched synovial fluid samples from ankylosing spondylitis patients.

In the germline V gene, CDR1 corresponds to MNHEY and CDR2 to SVGEGT. The germline V end is reduced by 9 bases and the J end by 6 bases; junction bases left unmatched: 6. The CDR3 runs 12 amino acids, cysteine and phenylalanine included. Here the CDR3 DNA is all that survives: 36 bases in frame from base 1. Sequencing was carried out with an Illumina HiSeq 2500. Quantitative 5'-RACE with molecular barcodes was used to prepare TCR beta libraries. The authors' pipeline ran thus. A new computational method, built on a probabilistic model of VDJ rearrangement, was used to identify disease-linked TCR variants. In TCRdb, the public reads were trimmed at Q25 with fastp and aligned with MiXCR, with productive beta chains retained. Identical CDR3 protein sequences are pooled into one entry, listed with their most common genes and DNA. TCRdb's processing, not the study's, gives the V and J calls here. A total of fewer than 500,000 distinct CDR3 sequences appear in this sample, under 25% of them only once. 15% to 20% of the sample lies in the top ten.

Rearrangement joined TRBV6-2 or TRBV6-3 to TRBJ2-7, with 9 central nucleotides matching TRBD1. The source material was blood, either unsorted or a sorted T cell fraction (not recorded which). The sequence came from a male donor with ankylosing spondylitis. Here the CDR3 is given as CARRTGGPEQYF. The DNA sequence reads TGTGCCAGGCGAACAGGGGGCCCCGAGCAGTACTTC.